This T cell receptor (beta chain) came from a study of T cell changes during pregnancy in multiple sclerosis. Looked up from germline, CDR1 is SGDLS and CDR2 is YYNGEE. Trimming removed 4 bases at V and 5 bases at J, with 10 bases between. This CDR3 comprises 14 residues. This clone is a singleton in its sample. The protocol was immunoSEQ multiplex PCR, while the TCRdb copy is restricted to in-frame clones and leaves out a portion. This table has tens of thousands of clones, about 90% appearing once. This rearrangement joins TRBV9 to TRBJ1-6; D perhaps matches TRBD1 (6 bases). The sequencing here drew on CD4+ T cells from peripheral blood mononuclear cells, taken in the first trimester of pregnancy. The sequence derives from a female donor with multiple sclerosis, enrolled in a pregnancy study. CDR3: CASSSRQDNSPLHF. CDR3 sequence (DNA): TGTGCCAGCAGCTCTCGACAGGATAATTCACCCCTCCACTTT.